This is a list of T cell receptor beta chains from one sample in a study of cytomegalovirus exposure and HLA in healthy donors. Clones were read by immunoSEQ multiplex PCR, and TCRdb kept only the in-frame ones, dropping some. The sample has 150,000 to 200,000 clones; over 75% are singletons. The material sequenced was PBMCs. The receptor source for this set is a woman in her forties or fifties in good health and CMV-seronegative. Both conserved end residues are part of each CDR3. The size of a clone is reported for some rows only, either as once, few or many, or as a class for expanded clones.

v_call	clone_size	j_call	cdr3_aa
TRBV4-1	few	TRBJ2-2	CASRFSGTANTGELFF
TRBV29-1	once	TRBJ2-7	CSVVKDSYEQYF
TRBV11-3	-	TRBJ2-3	CASSLTSGGADTQYF
TRBV28	-	TRBJ2-6	CASSSPAGKYSGANVLTF
TRBV18	-	TRBJ2-5	CASSPVQETQYF
TRBV4-3	few	TRBJ1-2	CASSHEDRSLYGYTF
TRBV2	-	TRBJ2-7	CASIIIMEGTYEQYF
TRBV18	-	TRBJ1-2	CASSPGGGGLGYGYTF
TRBV2	-	TRBJ2-5	CASSRRTELETQYF
TRBV28	-	TRBJ1-2	CASSFPRQGNGYTF
TRBV7-6	few	TRBJ1-3	CASRLGQGASGNTIYF
TRBV6-5	-	TRBJ1-6	CASSYSYDFNSPLHF
TRBV7-2	-	TRBJ1-4	CASSPSHDRGNEKLFF
TRBV27	-	TRBJ2-2	CASRPFNRETGELFF
TRBV6-1	-	TRBJ2-4	CASRRQGKVDIQYF
TRBV9	-	TRBJ2-1	CASSVMGTAIEQFF
TRBV2	few	TRBJ1-5	CASSEVTRAAQPQHF
TRBV7-3	-	TRBJ2-1	CASSLTGSSYNEQFF
TRBV29-1	-	TRBJ2-5	CSVGPGETQYF
TRBV2	-	TRBJ1-1	CASSGVGDEAFF
TRBV30	few	TRBJ1-2	CAWSQKGAISSYTF
TRBV19	-	TRBJ1-5	CASQSTGGWFQPQHF
TRBV5-4	few	TRBJ2-1	CASNNPSSYNEQFF
TRBV5-1	-	TRBJ2-3	CASSSSGGAKGDTQYF
TRBV7-2	-	TRBJ1-1	CASSSRQGGTAFF
TRBV7-2	once	TRBJ2-3	CASSLGPGRDTQYF
TRBV9	once	TRBJ2-3	CASSVAPGADTQYF
TRBV4-1	-	TRBJ2-5	CASSQGGYAPETQYF
TRBV28	-	TRBJ2-3	CASSSLSDRGTDTQYF
TRBV19	-	TRBJ1-5	CASNGQPQHF
TRBV28	-	TRBJ1-5	CASSLPQVQPQHF
TRBV12-5	-	TRBJ1-1	CASGSTTVGGTEAFF
TRBV9	-	TRBJ2-1	CASSLQLAGAGEQFF
TRBV5-6	-	TRBJ1-2	CASSSPGRLPGMRDGYTF
TRBV4-1	-	TRBJ2-1	CASSQDGRSDEQFF
TRBV5-4	-	TRBJ2-1	CASSSPGGEQFF
TRBV2	-	TRBJ2-3	CASSRTGVADTQYF
TRBV29-1	-	TRBJ1-2	CSVEVRVDYGYTF
TRBV11-1	-	TRBJ2-1	CASSLMIAGGPGREQFF
TRBV13	-	TRBJ2-7	CASSLERGGRSSYEQYF
TRBV10-2	-	TRBJ1-3	CASREGPNTGALSGNTIYF
TRBV14	-	TRBJ2-3	CASSQRTSGAPDTQYF
TRBV19	few	TRBJ1-3	CASSGRTGFGNTIYF
TRBV7-2	-	TRBJ2-1	CASSFRASYNEQFF
TRBV5-1	-	TRBJ2-1	CASSLVRPQDNEQFF
TRBV4-3	-	TRBJ2-5	CASSLHGSGGKETQYF
TRBV28	-	TRBJ2-4	CASSRVADSAKNIQYF
TRBV6-1	-	TRBJ1-3	CASSMTVGRNTIYF
TRBV30	-	TRBJ2-5	CAWSRTGGETQYF
TRBV10-3	-	TRBJ1-1	CAISGDSPNTEAFF
TRBV6-5	once	TRBJ1-6	CASSPGQGHNSPLHF
TRBV7-9	-	TRBJ2-7	CASSLGTGAYEQYF
TRBV5-5	-	TRBJ1-5	CASSLTTGGNQPQHF
TRBV12-5	-	TRBJ1-1	CASALSRGTEAFF
TRBV27	-	TRBJ2-2	CASSLTGLNTGELFF
TRBV27	-	TRBJ1-2	CASKPTLFGAPKGYTF
TRBV27	few	TRBJ1-2	CASSPSPGQLTSYGYTF
TRBV7-2	once	TRBJ2-3	CASSLLIAVGTDTQYF
TRBV25-1	few	TRBJ2-2	CASSEFSADSNTGELFF